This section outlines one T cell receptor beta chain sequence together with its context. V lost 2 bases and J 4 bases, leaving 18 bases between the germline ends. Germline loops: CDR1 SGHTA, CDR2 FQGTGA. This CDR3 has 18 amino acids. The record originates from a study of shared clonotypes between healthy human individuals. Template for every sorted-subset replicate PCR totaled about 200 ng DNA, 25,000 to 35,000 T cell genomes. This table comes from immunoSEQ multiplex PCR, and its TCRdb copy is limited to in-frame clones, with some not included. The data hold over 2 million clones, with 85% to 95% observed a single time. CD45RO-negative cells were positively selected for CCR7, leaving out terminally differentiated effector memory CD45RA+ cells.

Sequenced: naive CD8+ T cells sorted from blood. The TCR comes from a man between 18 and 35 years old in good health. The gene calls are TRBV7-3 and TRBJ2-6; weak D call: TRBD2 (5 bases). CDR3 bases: TGTGCCAGCAGCTTACCCGGAGGAGATATCGGAGGGGCCAACGTCCTGACTTTC. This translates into CASSLPGGDIGGANVLTF.